The following is a T cell receptor beta chain sequence with its context. The method was immunoSEQ multiplex PCR; TCRdb's version includes in-frame clones alone and lacks a portion of them. The sample carries approximately 210,000 clones, under 80% recorded once. The CDR3 loop spans 13 amino acids. Germline V CDR1 and CDR2: KGHSH, LQKENI. V was clipped by 4 bases and J by 4 bases; unmatched bases: 3. The data were taken from a study of blood T cell repertoires in COVID-19. The wider study: The United States, Italy and Spain supplied acute and convalescent COVID-19 samples.

The sequenced sample consisted of PBMCs or T cells enriched from blood (not recorded which). This sequence originates from a woman aged 45-65 years with acute COVID-19. This chain links TRBV18 with TRBJ1-2; 7 nucleotides line up with TRBD1. The CDR3 region has the DNA TGTGCCAGCTCACTTACAGGGGCCTATGGCTACACCTTC. It encodes CASSLTGAYGYTF.